This T cell receptor (beta chain) stems from a study of technical replicates of blood from a handful of donors. J was trimmed by 4 bases and V by 3 bases; bases with no gene match: 11. Germline V gene data show CDR1 as KGHSH and CDR2 as LQKENI. There are 16 residues in the CDR3. TCRdb's table, derived via immunoSEQ multiplex PCR, lists solely in-frame clones and lacks some. The sample includes about 84,000 clones, roughly 98% of them seen just once. Material for sequencing was T cells isolated from PBMCs. The clonotype was recovered from a human donor in good health. This chain connects TRBV18 to TRBJ1-2, with 7 bases matching TRBD1. The DNA for the CDR3 is TGTGCCAGCTCACCGGGGTCGGACAGGCTTGCCTATGGCTACACCTTC. Protein sequence: CASSPGSDRLAYGYTF.